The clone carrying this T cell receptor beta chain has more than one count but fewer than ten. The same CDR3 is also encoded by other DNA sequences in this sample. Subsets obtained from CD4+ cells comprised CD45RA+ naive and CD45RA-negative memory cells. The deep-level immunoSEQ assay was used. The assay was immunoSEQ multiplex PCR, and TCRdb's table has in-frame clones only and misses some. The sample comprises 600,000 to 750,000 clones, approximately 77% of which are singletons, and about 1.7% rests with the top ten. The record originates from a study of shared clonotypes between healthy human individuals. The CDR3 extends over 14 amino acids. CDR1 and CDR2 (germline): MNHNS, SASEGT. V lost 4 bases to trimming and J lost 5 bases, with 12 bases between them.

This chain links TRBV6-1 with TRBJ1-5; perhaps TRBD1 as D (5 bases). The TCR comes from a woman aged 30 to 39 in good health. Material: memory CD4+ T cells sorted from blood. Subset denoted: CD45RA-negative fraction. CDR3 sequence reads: CASSGGTDYQPQHF. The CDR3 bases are TGTGCCAGCAGTGGCGGGACGGATTATCAGCCCCAGCATTTT.